The following is a T cell receptor (beta chain) sequence with its context. Relative to the germline gene, one junction end is altered; a read error may explain this. The CDR3 is 12 amino acids. Through a sample-barcoded 5' primer and a J-beta primer mix, a second PCR was run for roughly 6 to 11 cycles. MiXCR, run by TCRdb on the 5' RACE reads, gives a single entry per CDR3 protein. The sample yields around 1,900,000 distinct CDR3 sequences, about two fifths seen once. The data belong to a study of blood T cells in healthy people across ages. At the level of the study: About one barcoded beta molecule per two T cells was captured by template switching.

Sequences were obtained from blood. This sequence was found in a human donor in good health. This sequence joins TRBV12-3 or TRBV12-4 and TRBJ1-1; unclear D gene. The CDR3 coding sequence is TGTGCCAGCAGTTTAGGAGGCACTGAAACTTTCTTT. Its protein product is CASSLGGTETFF.